Below, one T cell receptor beta chain is given with its context. Germline V gene sequence: CDR1 LGHNA, CDR2 YNFKEQ. Trimming cost V 1 base and J 2 bases; bases outside gene matches: 1. This CDR3 is 16 amino acids long. This entry is derived from a study of blood T cell repertoires in COVID-19. TCRdb keeps only in-frame clones here, not all; method: immunoSEQ multiplex PCR. The table records some 530,000 clones, roughly nine tenths of them present only once. Participant age was about 18 to 89 years, and participants resided in approximately 25 US areas. The chain recombines TRBV4-2 with TRBJ2-3, with TRBD2 identical over 12 bases. The source material was PBMCs or T cells enriched from blood (not recorded which). The clonotype was recovered from a woman aged 60-70 years who had recovered from COVID-19. The DNA of the CDR3 is TGTGCCAGCAGCCAAGGGACTAGCGGGGCCACAGATACGCAGTATTTT. Encoded protein: CASSQGTSGATDTQYF.